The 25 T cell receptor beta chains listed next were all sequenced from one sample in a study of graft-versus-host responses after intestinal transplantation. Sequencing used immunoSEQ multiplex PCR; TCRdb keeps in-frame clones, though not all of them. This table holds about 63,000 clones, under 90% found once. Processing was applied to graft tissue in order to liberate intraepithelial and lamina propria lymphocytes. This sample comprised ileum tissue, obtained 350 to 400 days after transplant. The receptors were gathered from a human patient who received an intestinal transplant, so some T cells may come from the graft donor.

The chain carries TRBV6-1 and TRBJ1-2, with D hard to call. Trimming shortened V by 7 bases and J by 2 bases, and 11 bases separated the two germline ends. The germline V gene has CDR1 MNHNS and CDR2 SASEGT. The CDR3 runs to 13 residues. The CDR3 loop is CASTEGGNYGYTF. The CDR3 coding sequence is TGTGCCAGCACCGAGGGAGGGAACTATGGCTACACCTTC.

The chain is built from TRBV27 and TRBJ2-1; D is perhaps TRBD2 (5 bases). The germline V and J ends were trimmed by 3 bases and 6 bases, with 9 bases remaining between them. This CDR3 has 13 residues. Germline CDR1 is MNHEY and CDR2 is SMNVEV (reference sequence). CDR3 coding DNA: TGTGCCAGCAGTTTGGACTTGATCAATGAGCAGTTCTTC. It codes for CASSLDLINEQFF.

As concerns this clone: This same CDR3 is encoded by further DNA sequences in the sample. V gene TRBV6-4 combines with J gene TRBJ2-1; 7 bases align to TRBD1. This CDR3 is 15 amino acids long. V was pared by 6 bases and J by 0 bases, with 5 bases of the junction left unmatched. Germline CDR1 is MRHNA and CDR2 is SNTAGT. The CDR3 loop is CASSEQGSSYNEQFF. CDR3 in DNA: TGTGCCAGCAGCGAACAGGGGAGCTCCTACAATGAGCAGTTCTTC.

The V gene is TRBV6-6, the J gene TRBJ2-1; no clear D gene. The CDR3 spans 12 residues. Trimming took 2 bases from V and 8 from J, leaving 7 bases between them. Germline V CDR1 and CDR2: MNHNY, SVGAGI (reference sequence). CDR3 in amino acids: CASSYRVDEQFF. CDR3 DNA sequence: TGTGCCAGCAGTTACAGGGTGGATGAGCAGTTCTTC.

This CDR3 is CAISEGREVYYYGYTF. CDR3 bases: TGTGCCATCAGTGAAGGGAGAGAGGTTTATTACTATGGCTACACCTTC. The V gene is TRBV10-3, the J gene TRBJ1-2; the D is unclear. This CDR3 contains 16 residues. The V gene lost 3 bases and the J gene lost 3 bases, with 17 bases spanning the gap. Germline CDR1 reads ENHRY; CDR2 reads SYGVKD.

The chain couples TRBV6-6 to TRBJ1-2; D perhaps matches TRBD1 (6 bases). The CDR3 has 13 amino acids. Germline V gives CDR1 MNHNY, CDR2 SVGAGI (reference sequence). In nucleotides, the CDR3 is TGTGCAGGCAAGGACAGTGGGAACTATGGCTACACCTTC. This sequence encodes CAGKDSGNYGYTF.

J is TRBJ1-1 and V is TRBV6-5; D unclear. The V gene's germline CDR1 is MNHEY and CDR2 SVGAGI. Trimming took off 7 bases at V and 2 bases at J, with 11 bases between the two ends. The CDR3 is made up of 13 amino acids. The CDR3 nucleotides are TGTGCCAGCACCCCACCGGGAAACACTGAAGCTTTCTTT. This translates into CASTPPGNTEAFF.

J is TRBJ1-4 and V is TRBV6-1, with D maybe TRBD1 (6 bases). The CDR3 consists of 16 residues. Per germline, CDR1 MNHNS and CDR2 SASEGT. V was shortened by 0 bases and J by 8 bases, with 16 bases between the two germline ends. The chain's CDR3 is CASSEAGGGTWEKLFF. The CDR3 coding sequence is TGTGCCAGCAGTGAAGCTGGAGGGGGAACTTGGGAAAAACTGTTTTTT.

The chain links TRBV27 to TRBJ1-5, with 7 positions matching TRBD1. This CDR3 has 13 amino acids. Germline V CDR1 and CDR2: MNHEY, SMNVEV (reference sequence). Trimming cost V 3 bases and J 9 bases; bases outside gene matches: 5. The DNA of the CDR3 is TGTGCCAGCAGTTTCGACAGGGAACGGCCCCAGCATTTT. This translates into CASSFDRERPQHF.

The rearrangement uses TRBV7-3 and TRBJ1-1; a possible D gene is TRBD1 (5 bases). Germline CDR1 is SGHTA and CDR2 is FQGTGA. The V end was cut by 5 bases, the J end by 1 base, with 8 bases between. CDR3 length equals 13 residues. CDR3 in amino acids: CASSKGQNTEAFF. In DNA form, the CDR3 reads TGTGCCAGCAGCAAAGGACAGAACACTGAAGCTTTCTTT. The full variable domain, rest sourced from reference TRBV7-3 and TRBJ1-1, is GAGVSQTPSNKVTEKGKYVELRCDPISGHTALYWYRQSLGQGPEFLIYFQGTGAADDSGLPNDRFFAVRPEGSVSTLKIQRTERGDSAVYLCASSKGQNTEAFFGQGTRLTVV.

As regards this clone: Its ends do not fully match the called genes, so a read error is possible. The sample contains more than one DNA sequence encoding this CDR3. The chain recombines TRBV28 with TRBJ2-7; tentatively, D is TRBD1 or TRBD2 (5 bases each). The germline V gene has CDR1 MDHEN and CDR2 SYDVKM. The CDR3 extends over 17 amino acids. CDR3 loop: CASSSTSLRDGSYEQYF. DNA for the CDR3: TGTGCCAGCAGTTCTACCTCCCTCCGGGACGGCTCCTACGAGCAGTACTTT.

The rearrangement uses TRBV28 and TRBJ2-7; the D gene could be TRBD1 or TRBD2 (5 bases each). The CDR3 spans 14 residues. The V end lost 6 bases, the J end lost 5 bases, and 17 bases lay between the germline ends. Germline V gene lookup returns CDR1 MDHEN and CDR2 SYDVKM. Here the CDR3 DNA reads TGTGCCAGCAGAGGGGTGGGAGTTTACGACGAGCAGTACTTC. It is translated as CASRGVGVYDEQYF.

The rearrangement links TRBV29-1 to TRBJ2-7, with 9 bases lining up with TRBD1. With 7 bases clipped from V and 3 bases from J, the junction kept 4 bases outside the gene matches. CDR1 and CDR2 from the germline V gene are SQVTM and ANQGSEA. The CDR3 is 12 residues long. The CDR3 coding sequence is TGCAGCGCATGGACAGGGGACTACGAGCAGTACTTC. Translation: CSAWTGDYEQYF.

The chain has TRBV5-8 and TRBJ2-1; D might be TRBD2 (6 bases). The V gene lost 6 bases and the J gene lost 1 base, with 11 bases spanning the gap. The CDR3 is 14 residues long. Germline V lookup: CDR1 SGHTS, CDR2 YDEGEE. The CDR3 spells CASITGRSYNEQFF. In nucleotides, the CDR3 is TGTGCCAGCATCACGGGGAGGTCCTACAATGAGCAGTTCTTC.

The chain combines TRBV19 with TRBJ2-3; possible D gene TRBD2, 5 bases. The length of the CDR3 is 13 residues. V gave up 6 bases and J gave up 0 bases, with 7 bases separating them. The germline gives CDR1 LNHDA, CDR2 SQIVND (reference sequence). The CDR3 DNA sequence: TGTGCCAGTAGGGAGCGGAGCACAGATACGCAGTATTTT. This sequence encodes CASRERSTDTQYF.

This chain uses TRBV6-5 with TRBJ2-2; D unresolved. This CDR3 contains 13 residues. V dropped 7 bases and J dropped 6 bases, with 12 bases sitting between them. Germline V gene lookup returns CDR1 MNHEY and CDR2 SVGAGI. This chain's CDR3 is CASTYPGSGELFF. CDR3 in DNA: TGTGCCAGCACCTACCCTGGATCCGGGGAGCTGTTTTTT.

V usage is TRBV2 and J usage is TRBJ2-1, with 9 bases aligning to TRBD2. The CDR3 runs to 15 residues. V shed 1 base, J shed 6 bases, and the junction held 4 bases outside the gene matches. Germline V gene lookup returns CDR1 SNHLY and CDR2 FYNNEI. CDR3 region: CASSEDGGRANEQFF. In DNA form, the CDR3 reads TGTGCCAGCAGTGAAGACGGCGGGAGGGCCAATGAGCAGTTCTTC.

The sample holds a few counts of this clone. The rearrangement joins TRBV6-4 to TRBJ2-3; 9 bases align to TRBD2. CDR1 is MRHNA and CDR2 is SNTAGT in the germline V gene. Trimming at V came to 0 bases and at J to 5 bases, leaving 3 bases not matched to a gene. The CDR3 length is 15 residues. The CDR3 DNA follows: TGTGCCAGCAGTGACTCGAGCGGGGGGAGAGATACGCAGTATTTT. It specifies CASSDSSGGRDTQYF.

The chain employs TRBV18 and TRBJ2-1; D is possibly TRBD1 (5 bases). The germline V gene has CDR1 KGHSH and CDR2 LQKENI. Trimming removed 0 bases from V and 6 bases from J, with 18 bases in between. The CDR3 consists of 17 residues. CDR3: CASSPPSRADPSNEQFF. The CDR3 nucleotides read TGTGCCAGCTCACCACCTAGCAGGGCAGACCCTTCCAATGAGCAGTTCTTC.

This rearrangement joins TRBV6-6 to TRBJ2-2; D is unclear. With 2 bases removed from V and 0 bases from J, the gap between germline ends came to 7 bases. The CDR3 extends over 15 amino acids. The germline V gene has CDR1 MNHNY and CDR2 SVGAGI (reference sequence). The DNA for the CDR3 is TGTGCCAGCAGTTACCCTGGGGCGAACACCGGGGAGCTGTTTTTT. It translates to CASSYPGANTGELFF.

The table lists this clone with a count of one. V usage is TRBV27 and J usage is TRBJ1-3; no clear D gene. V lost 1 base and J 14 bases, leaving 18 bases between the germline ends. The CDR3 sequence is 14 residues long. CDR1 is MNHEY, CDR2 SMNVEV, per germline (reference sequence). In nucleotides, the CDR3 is TGTGCCAGCAGTTTATACCCCCAAGGGCAATCTCTATATTTT. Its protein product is CASSLYPQGQSLYF.

CDR3 sequence reads: CASSAAWEQYF. CDR3 in DNA: TGTGCCAGCAGCGCCGCTTGGGAGCAGTACTTC. This chain connects TRBV9 to TRBJ2-7, with D unclear. There are 11 residues in the CDR3. V shed 3 bases and J shed 7 bases, with 8 bases lying between them. Germline-derived CDR1 and CDR2 are SGDLS and YYNGEE.

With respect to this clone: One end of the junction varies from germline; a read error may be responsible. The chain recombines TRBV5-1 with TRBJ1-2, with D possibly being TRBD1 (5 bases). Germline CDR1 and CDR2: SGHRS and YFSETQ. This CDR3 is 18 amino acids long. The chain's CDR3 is CAGSLGPSSEGGYYGYTF. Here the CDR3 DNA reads TGCGCCGGCAGCCTGGGGCCCTCTTCCGAGGGAGGATACTATGGCTACACCTTC.

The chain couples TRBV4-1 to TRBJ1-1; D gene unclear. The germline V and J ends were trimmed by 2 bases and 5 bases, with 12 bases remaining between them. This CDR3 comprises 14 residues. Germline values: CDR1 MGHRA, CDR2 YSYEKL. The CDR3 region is CASSQRIGRTEAFF. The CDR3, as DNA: TGCGCCAGCAGCCAAAGGATAGGTCGGACTGAAGCTTTCTTT.

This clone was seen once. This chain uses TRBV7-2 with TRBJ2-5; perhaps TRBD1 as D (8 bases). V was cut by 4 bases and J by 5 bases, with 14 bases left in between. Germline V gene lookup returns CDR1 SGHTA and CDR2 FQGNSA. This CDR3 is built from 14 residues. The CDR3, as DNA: TGTGCCAGCAGCTGGAACAGGGGGGGCGAGACCCAGTACTTC. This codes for CASSWNRGGETQYF.